This TCR beta chain is drawn from a study of naive and memory T cell subsets. Four PCR rounds used nested alpha and beta constant region primers plus the SP2 primer. Alpha and beta constant region primers primed reverse transcription for blood and skin samples. Each CDR3 protein gets one entry after TCRdb re-called the UMI-ligation and nested PCR reads with MiXCR. The repertoire holds approximately 37,000 distinct CDR3 sequences, with approximately 11% as singletons. This clonotype was seen ten or more times. The antigen is not known. Whole-study findings and limits: TCR transcript changes with activation or differentiation may affect this RNA method.

The germline V gene encodes CDR1 SGHTA and CDR2 FQGNSA. The ends were cut back, 3 bases at V and 4 bases at J, with 14 bases in the middle. This CDR3 spans 15 amino acids. As to treatment: skin biopsy from PPD injection site in Mantoux-positive individual. TCR cDNA received a 3' ligated oligonucleotide that carried a UMI. Tuberculin skin test biopsies were taken where PPD was injected in Mantoux-positive people. Input was about 1 to 1,100 ng of DNase-treated total RNA without cell sorting. The rearrangement uses TRBV7-2 and TRBJ2-3, with D possibly being TRBD1 or TRBD2 (5 bases each). The source is an adult in good health. Sample: skin, taken from a tuberculin skin test site. CDR3 sequence: CASSFAGIGADTQYF. DNA for the CDR3: TGTGCCAGCAGCTTTGCCGGGATAGGGGCAGATACGCAGTATTTT.